One sample yielded the 25 T cell receptor beta chains listed below, sequenced in a study of T-cell reconstitution after alpha-beta-depleted transplantation in children. Preparation of the TCRbeta library involved a method that used unique molecular identifiers. A single record per CDR3 protein comes from TCRdb applying MiXCR to the PCR reads. This table holds 95,000 to 150,000 distinct CDR3 sequences, 23% found once. The source was PBMCs, mostly from graft donor cells, collected 180 days after TCRalphabeta/CD19-depleted stem cell transplant. Every receptor here comes from a male patient under 10 years old who had a stem cell transplant for chronic granulomatous disease, so the T cells may come from the graft donor.

This sequence joins TRBV5-1 and TRBJ2-7; TRBD1 agrees at 7 bases. The V gene's germline CDR1 is SGHRS and CDR2 YFSETQ. The CDR3 runs to 14 residues. Trimming cost V 3 bases and J 4 bases; bases outside gene matches: 7. CDR3 DNA: TGCGCCAGCAGCTACGACAGGGCGTTATACGAGCAGTACTTC. Translation gives CASSYDRALYEQYF.

In this sample, this clonotype turned up many times. The chain recombines TRBV7-9 with TRBJ2-2; 7 nucleotides align to TRBD2. The CDR3 sequence is 15 residues long. From germline, CDR1 is SEHNR and CDR2 FQNEAQ (reference sequence). Losses at the gene ends were 6 bases for V and 5 bases for J; bases not matched to a gene: 9. The CDR3 is CASRQRGAGTGELFF. The CDR3 region has the DNA TGTGCCAGCAGGCAGCGGGGTGCAGGGACCGGGGAGCTGTTTTTT.

The chain combines TRBV12-3 or TRBV12-4 with TRBJ2-3, with TRBD2 matching 8 bases. The CDR3 sequence is 15 residues long. The ends lost 3 bases at V and 2 bases at J; junction bases unmatched: 4. CDR3: CASSLAGGLTDTQYF. In DNA form, the CDR3 reads TGTGCCAGCAGTTTGGCGGGAGGCCTCACAGATACGCAGTATTTT.

The sample holds one count of this clonotype. The rearrangement links TRBV25-1 to TRBJ1-1; a possible D gene is TRBD1 (5 bases). V dropped 9 bases and J dropped 4 bases, with 15 bases sitting between them. From germline, CDR1 is MGHDK and CDR2 SYGVNS. This CDR3 comprises 13 residues. CDR3 in amino acids: CARSLAGPTEAFF. The CDR3 bases are TGTGCCAGGAGCTTGGCAGGGCCCACTGAAGCTTTCTTT.

V is TRBV7-6 and J is TRBJ2-1, with 9 bases lining up with TRBD2. CDR1 and CDR2 (germline): SGHVS, FNYEAQ. The CDR3 extends over 16 amino acids. Trimming removed 5 bases from V and 2 bases from J; junction bases left unmatched: 7. DNA for the CDR3: TGTGCCAGCAGCCCCCTCAGCGGGGGGACCTACAATGAGCAGTTCTTC. This codes for CASSPLSGGTYNEQFF.

At least ten counts were recorded for this clonotype. The chain carries TRBV7-2 and TRBJ2-1; the D call may be TRBD1 or TRBD2 (5 bases each). CDR3 length: 15 amino acids. V gave up 5 bases and J gave up 6 bases, with 17 bases separating them. CDR1 SGHTA and CDR2 FQGNSA come from the germline V gene. In nucleotides, the CDR3 is TGTGCCAGCAGCCCTTTTGGGGGATTCTCCAATGAGCAGTTCTTC. Residues: CASSPFGGFSNEQFF.

The rearrangement links TRBV10-3 to TRBJ2-7, with D tentatively TRBD2 (6 bases). The V gene's germline CDR1 is ENHRY and CDR2 SYGVKD. Trimming took off 5 bases at V and 0 bases at J, with 17 bases between the two ends. The length of the CDR3 is 16 residues. The CDR3 bases are TGTGCCATCAGTAGATATACGGCGGGGAGCTCCTACGAGCAGTACTTC. This translates into CAISRYTAGSSYEQYF.

In this sample, this clonotype turned up many times. The chain couples TRBV25-1 to TRBJ2-7; 8 nucleotides line up with TRBD1. The V gene's germline CDR1 is MGHDK and CDR2 SYGVNS. The V and J ends lost 7 bases and 2 bases, in that order; junction bases with no gene match: 7. The CDR3 is 14 amino acids. CDR3 sequence: CASIGQGRTYEQYF. CDR3 bases: TGTGCCAGCATCGGACAGGGACGTACCTACGAGCAGTACTTC.

This clonotype came up many times. The chain is built from TRBV12-3 or TRBV12-4 and TRBJ1-2, with TRBD1 as a possible D gene (6 bases). The CDR3 has 16 amino acids. Trimming left V 4 bases short and J 7 bases short, with 22 bases between. CDR3 loop: CASSWSPGGGLSGYTF. The CDR3 region has the DNA TGTGCCAGCAGTTGGTCCCCGGGGGGCGGTCTCTCTGGCTACACCTTC.

The sample holds a few counts of this clonotype. CDR3 region: CASSDRTGGYEQYF. The CDR3 coding sequence is TGCGCCAGCAGCGACCGGACAGGGGGTTACGAGCAGTACTTC. The genes are TRBV5-1 and TRBJ2-7, with 10 positions matching TRBD1. This CDR3 is built from 14 residues. Germline V gene data show CDR1 as SGHRS and CDR2 as YFSETQ. V was pared by 4 bases and J by 4 bases, with 5 bases of the junction left unmatched.

This clonotype was picked up a small number of times. V and J are TRBV12-3 or TRBV12-4 and TRBJ2-7, with a tentative D call TRBD2 (5 bases). The CDR3 runs 12 residues. The V gene lost 7 bases and the J gene lost 6 bases, with 13 bases spanning the gap. Written as DNA, the CDR3 is TGTGCCAGCACCACGCGAGGGAGCGAGCAGTACTTC. Residues: CASTTRGSEQYF.

This clonotype was detected many times. In nucleotides, the CDR3 is TGCAGCGTTGATTCGGACTGGGGCTACGAGCAGTACTTC. The encoded protein is CSVDSDWGYEQYF. V gene TRBV29-1 combines with J gene TRBJ2-7; TRBD2 might be the D (5 bases). The ends were cut back, 3 bases at V and 3 bases at J, with 12 bases in the middle. CDR1 SQVTM and CDR2 ANQGSEA come from the germline V gene. The CDR3 is 13 amino acids.

This clonotype was counted between two and nine times. The chain uses TRBV5-5 and TRBJ1-2, with TRBD1 matching over 7 bases. Germline values: CDR1 SGHKS, CDR2 YYEKEE (reference sequence). The trim removed 4 bases at V and 7 bases at J, leaving 7 bases unmatched. The CDR3 has 13 residues. CDR3 sequence (DNA): TGTGCCAGCAGCCAGGGGGATGGATCTGGCTACACCTTC. Amino acid sequence: CASSQGDGSGYTF.

In this sample, this clonotype turned up a few times. The V gene is TRBV20-1, the J gene TRBJ2-2, with TRBD1 as a possible D gene (6 bases). Trimming took off 3 bases at V and 3 bases at J, with 14 bases between the two ends. Germline CDR1 reads DFQATT; CDR2 reads SNEGSKA (reference sequence). The CDR3 is 15 amino acids. The CDR3 is CSARDRIIDTGELFF. CDR3 coding DNA: TGCAGTGCTAGGGACAGAATTATAGACACCGGGGAGCTGTTTTTT.

This clonotype was detected many times. The rearrangement links TRBV9 to TRBJ2-3, with D maybe TRBD1 (7 bases). The CDR3 consists of 14 residues. From germline, CDR1 is SGDLS and CDR2 YYNGEE. The germline V and J ends were trimmed by 6 bases and 4 bases, with 15 bases remaining between them. For the CDR3, the DNA is TGTGCCAGCACCCGGACAGGAGGGCCAGATACGCAGTATTTT. This encodes CASTRTGGPDTQYF.

This clonotype was detected many times. The J gene is TRBJ1-4, the V gene TRBV7-2; the match to TRBD1 covers 8 bases. With V trimmed by 4 bases and J by 8 bases, 9 bases remained unmatched. This CDR3 contains 15 residues. The germline CDR1 and CDR2 sequences are SGHTA and FQGNSA. For the CDR3, the DNA is TGTGCCAGCAGCTATACCGGGACAGGCGGCGAAAAACTGTTTTTT. Residues: CASSYTGTGGEKLFF.

This clonotype has at least ten counts. This chain connects TRBV12-3 or TRBV12-4 to TRBJ1-2, with no clear D. This CDR3 spans 13 amino acids. V was cut by 4 bases and J by 3 bases, with 9 bases left in between. The CDR3 region has the DNA TGTGCCAGCAGTTCATGGAGTTACTATGGCTACACCTTC. Amino acids: CASSSWSYYGYTF.

The table lists this clonotype with many counts. The chain joins TRBV20-1 to TRBJ2-7; 11 bases fit TRBD2. CDR1 and CDR2 (germline): DFQATT, SNEGSKA (reference sequence). This CDR3 contains 15 residues. V shed 0 bases, J shed 1 base, and the junction held 2 bases outside the gene matches. This CDR3 reads CSARDGTSGSYEQYF. CDR3 in DNA: TGCAGTGCTAGAGATGGGACTAGCGGATCCTACGAGCAGTACTTC.

The chain joins TRBV5-1 to TRBJ2-3, with D maybe TRBD2 (5 bases). Germline CDR1 and CDR2: SGHRS and YFSETQ. V was shortened by 2 bases and J by 0 bases, with 10 bases between the two germline ends. The CDR3 is 15 amino acids. CDR3 loop: CASSLGSPSTDTQYF. DNA for the CDR3: TGCGCCAGCAGCTTAGGGAGCCCTAGCACAGATACGCAGTATTTT.

This clonotype was seen repeatedly, ten times or more. The chain uses TRBV28 and TRBJ2-6, with D perhaps TRBD1 (6 bases). CDR1 and CDR2 from the germline V gene are MDHEN and SYDVKM. This CDR3 spans 16 amino acids. The V end lost 8 bases, the J end lost 0 bases, and 14 bases lay between the germline ends. CDR3 DNA sequence: TGTGCCAGCTCCCGGCACAGGGTCTCTGGGGCCAACGTCCTGACTTTC. It codes for CASSRHRVSGANVLTF.

This clonotype was counted many times. V usage is TRBV6-5 and J usage is TRBJ2-3; D is perhaps TRBD2 (6 bases). Trimming left V 2 bases short and J 1 base short, with 10 bases between. From germline, CDR1 is MNHEY and CDR2 SVGAGI. CDR3 size: 15 residues. The CDR3 coding sequence is TGTGCCAGCAGTTACGCTCAGCGGGGCACAGATACGCAGTATTTT. Encoded protein: CASSYAQRGTDTQYF.

This clonotype was counted between two and nine times. CDR3 protein: CSVVVGGSNQPQHF. DNA of the CDR3: TGCAGCGTTGTGGTGGGGGGAAGCAATCAGCCCCAGCATTTT. V is TRBV29-1 and J is TRBJ1-5, with D possibly matching TRBD1 (5 bases). Germline CDR1 is SQVTM and CDR2 is ANQGSEA. The CDR3 contains 14 residues. V was clipped by 4 bases and J by 1 base, with 11 bases between them.

This clonotype was seen only a few times. The DNA of the CDR3 is TGCAGTGCTATCGACTCGGGACTAGCGGGAGATACGCAGTATTTT. Amino acids: CSAIDSGLAGDTQYF. The chain employs TRBV20-1 and TRBJ2-3; TRBD2 aligns across 12 bases. The germline CDR1 and CDR2 sequences are DFQATT and SNEGSKA (reference sequence). V lost 4 bases, J lost 5 bases, and 7 bases stayed unmatched. The CDR3 spans 15 residues.

CDR3 bases: TGCGCCAGCAGCTTGGGACAGGGGGCCTTAGGCACTGAAGCTTTCTTT. This codes for CASSLGQGALGTEAFF. The chain uses TRBV5-1 and TRBJ1-1, with 10 bases that match TRBD1. The CDR3 sequence is 16 residues long. V lost 0 bases and J lost 4; bases outside the gene matches: 6. Germline V lookup: CDR1 SGHRS, CDR2 YFSETQ.

This clonotype was observed many times. The chain links TRBV19 to TRBJ2-7; tentative D call: TRBD2 (6 bases). Looked up from germline, CDR1 is LNHDA and CDR2 is SQIVND (reference sequence). V lost 3 bases and J lost 2, with 14 bases in between. This CDR3 contains 15 residues. CDR3 loop: CASSMGLTRTYEQYF. DNA of the CDR3: TGTGCCAGTAGTATGGGACTCACTAGGACCTACGAGCAGTACTTC. The full variable domain, with the rest looked up from reference TRBV19 and TRBJ2-7, is DGGITQSPKYLFRKEGQNVTLSCEQNLNHDAMYWYRQDPGQGLRLIYYSQIVNDFQKGDIAEGYSVSREKKESFPLTVTSAQKNPTAFYLCASSMGLTRTYEQYFGPGTRLTVT.